The entry that follows covers one T cell receptor beta chain sequence. Authors' data handling: Amplified reference gene primers provided the basis for estimating nucleated cell counts. Sequencing used immunoSEQ multiplex PCR; TCRdb keeps in-frame clones, though not all of them. V and J calls plus clone size are reproduced from that table; the DNA served to infer D and trimming. Among 300,000 to 400,000 clones listed, 87% were seen once. The data derive from a study of blood T cell repertoires in COVID-19. Overall study: Whether acute or convalescent, the COVID-19 samples came from the United States, Italy and Spain. PBMCs, B-cell-depleted T cells, or T cells were the source of the cDNA or gDNA that made up the material.

The CDR3 runs to 16 residues. CDR1 and CDR2 from the germline V gene are ENHRY and SYGVKD. Unmatched junction bases numbered 6, after V lost 2 bases and J lost 2 bases. The clonotype comes from a man in his fifties or sixties with active or convalescent COVID-19. The gene calls are TRBV10-3 and TRBJ2-3, with TRBD2 matching over 8 bases. Sequenced input: peripheral blood. CDR3 DNA: TGTGCCATCAGTGAGAGGTCGGGGGGGGCCACAGATACGCAGTATTTT. This gives the protein CAISERSGGATDTQYF.